This note documents a single T cell receptor (beta chain) sequence. These data come from a study of blood T cell repertoires in COVID-19. Across the whole study: Acute and convalescent COVID-19 specimens originated in the United States, Italy and Spain. Sources were T cells, B-cell-depleted T cells, or PBMCs; the material itself was cDNA or gDNA.

The CDR3 consists of 14 residues. V dropped 7 bases and J dropped 4 bases, with 15 bases sitting between them. Germline assignment: CDR1 MDHEN and CDR2 SYDVKM. The assay was immunoSEQ multiplex PCR, and TCRdb's table has in-frame clones only and misses some. The sample contains approximately 90,000 clones, over 80% of which appear only once. The chain recombines TRBV28 with TRBJ2-3; possibly TRBD2 for D (6 bases). The material sequenced was peripheral blood. The origin of this receptor is a woman of 80 years or more with active or convalescent COVID-19. The CDR3 region has the DNA TGTGCCAGCACCCTGGGGGGTACGGCAGATACGCAGTATTTT. Encoded protein: CASTLGGTADTQYF.